These 23 T cell receptor beta chains share one sample of origin, sequenced in a study of blood T cell repertoires in COVID-19. Here immunoSEQ multiplex PCR was the method, and the copy in TCRdb shows in-frame clones only, minus some. In the table there are around 120,000 clones, about 90% of which are singletons. Sequencing was performed on peripheral blood. Every receptor here comes from a woman aged 55-69 years with COVID-19, enrolled during active disease.

The genes are TRBV29-1 and TRBJ1-4; 7 nucleotides agree with TRBD1. V lost 7 bases, J lost 3 bases, and 5 bases stayed unmatched. The CDR3 extends over 13 amino acids. CDR1 SQVTM and CDR2 ANQGSEA come from the germline V gene. The CDR3 loop is CSAGTASNEKLFF. In DNA, the CDR3 is TGCAGCGCGGGGACAGCTTCTAATGAAAAACTGTTTTTT.

The V call is TRBV5-4, the J call TRBJ1-1, with 7 bases matching TRBD1. V lost 4 bases, J lost 3 bases, and 3 bases stayed unmatched. Germline CDR1 and CDR2: SGHNT and YYREEE (reference sequence). The CDR3 contains 13 residues. CDR3 residues: CASSTRGDTEAFF. The CDR3 region has the DNA TGTGCCAGCAGCACCAGGGGGGACACTGAAGCTTTCTTT.

This sequence joins TRBV15 and TRBJ2-7; D uncertain. The CDR3 has 13 residues. Germline lookup yields CDR1 LNHNV and CDR2 YYDKDF (reference sequence). Deletions cut 1 base from V and 1 base from J, with 5 bases between. DNA for the CDR3: TGTGCCACCAGCAGAGCCAGGTCCTACGAGCAGTACTTC. Amino acid sequence: CATSRARSYEQYF.

The chain has TRBV2 and TRBJ2-1; 8 bases are a match to TRBD2. The V segment lost 2 bases and the J segment 9 bases; nucleotides outside the gene matches: 0. CDR3 size: 12 residues. In germline, CDR1 is SNHLY, CDR2 FYNNEI. The CDR3 region has the DNA TGTGCCAGCAGTGAAAGCGGGGGTGAGCAGTTCTTC. Amino acids: CASSESGGEQFF.

The chain recombines TRBV4-3 with TRBJ1-1, with D unclear. The CDR3 is made up of 15 amino acids. V shed 5 bases and J shed 5 bases, with 18 bases lying between them. Germline CDR1 is LGHNA and CDR2 is YSLEER. CDR3 sequence (DNA): TGCGCCAGCAGCGAAACACACCTTGAGCGGACTGAAGCTTTCTTT. This codes for CASSETHLERTEAFF.

This sequence joins TRBV19 and TRBJ1-4; 8 nucleotides align to TRBD1. The CDR3 extends over 17 amino acids. V was pared by 1 base and J by 3 bases, with 7 bases of the junction left unmatched. Germline V gene sequence: CDR1 LNHDA, CDR2 SQIVND (reference sequence). In nucleotides, the CDR3 is TGTGCCAGTAGTATAGGAGCAGGGGGCGAACCTAATGAAAAACTGTTTTTT. This translates into CASSIGAGGEPNEKLFF.

The V call is TRBV30, the J call TRBJ1-1, with 7 positions matching TRBD1. Trimming at V came to 3 bases and at J to 1 base, leaving 5 bases not matched to a gene. The germline gives CDR1 GTSNPN, CDR2 SVGIG (reference sequence). The CDR3 consists of 14 residues. CDR3 amino acids: CAWRGDRENTEAFF. The CDR3 DNA reads TGTGCCTGGAGGGGAGACAGGGAGAACACTGAAGCTTTCTTT.

The CDR3: CARGGAWEQFF. The CDR3 bases are TGTGCTCGAGGGGGGGCTTGGGAGCAGTTCTTC. The genes are TRBV30 and TRBJ2-1; maybe TRBD2 (7 bases). In germline, CDR1 is GTSNPN, CDR2 SVGIG (reference sequence). The CDR3 spans 11 residues.

The chain carries TRBV9 and TRBJ1-1; D unclear. The CDR3 totals 15 residues. Trimming took 2 bases from V and 1 from J, leaving 12 bases between them. Germline loops: CDR1 SGDLS, CDR2 YYNGEE. Written as DNA, the CDR3 is TGTGCCAGCAGCGTCCGTGGGGAGGGGAACACTGAAGCTTTCTTT. It yields the protein CASSVRGEGNTEAFF.

This clone was seen only a few times. The rearrangement joins TRBV3-1 (or the pseudogene TRBV3-2) to TRBJ1-1; perhaps TRBD1 as D (6 bases). Per germline, CDR1 LGHDT and CDR2 YNNKEL (reference sequence). This CDR3 comprises 14 residues. V was clipped by 6 bases and J by 0 bases, with 11 bases between them. In DNA, the CDR3 is TGTGCCAGCAGTAGGGGACATTTGAACACTGAAGCTTTCTTT. It is translated as CASSRGHLNTEAFF.

The CDR3 region has the DNA TGTGCCAGCAGCTTTAGGACAGGGTGGGAGACCCAGTACTTC. It yields the protein CASSFRTGWETQYF. The chain employs TRBV9 and TRBJ2-5; 8 bases map to TRBD1. The CDR3 spans 14 residues. Germline V gene data show CDR1 as SGDLS and CDR2 as YYNGEE. The V gene end was trimmed by 4 bases and the J gene end by 5 bases; junction bases not matched to a gene: 7.

This clone was observed a few times. The chain uses TRBV19 and TRBJ1-5; the D is unclear. V was pared by 1 base and J by 9 bases, with 13 bases between. The CDR3 is made up of 14 amino acids. Germline loops: CDR1 LNHDA, CDR2 SQIVND (reference sequence). Written as DNA, the CDR3 is TGTGCCAGTAGTATAGGGCGCGGGCATGGGCCCCAGCATTTT. Translating it yields CASSIGRGHGPQHF.

CDR3 sequence: CASSNREGEKLFF. CDR3 nucleotide sequence: TGTGCCAGTAGTAACAGGGAGGGTGAAAAACTGTTTTTT. The chain employs TRBV19 and TRBJ1-4; D is perhaps TRBD1 (6 bases). The V and J ends lost 4 bases and 7 bases respectively, with 10 bases between them. This CDR3 region has 13 residues. The V gene's germline CDR1 is LNHDA and CDR2 SQIVND (reference sequence).

The chain couples TRBV20-1 to TRBJ1-2, with 9 bases fitting TRBD1. This CDR3 is 11 amino acids long. The germline gives CDR1 DFQATT, CDR2 SNEGSKA (reference sequence). With 8 bases clipped from V and 8 bases from J, the junction kept 6 bases outside the gene matches. In DNA form, the CDR3 reads TGCAGTTCCCGACAGGGGGACGGCTACACCTTC. This encodes CSSRQGDGYTF.

This clone has only a few counts. The rearrangement uses TRBV6-5 and TRBJ1-5, with TRBD1 identical over 7 bases. The CDR3 sequence is 15 residues long. Per germline, CDR1 MNHEY and CDR2 SVGAGI. With 6 bases clipped from V and 3 bases from J, the junction kept 8 bases outside the gene matches. The CDR3 DNA reads TGTGCCAGCAGCCCCGCACAGGGGTCCAATCAGCCCCAGCATTTT. As protein: CASSPAQGSNQPQHF.

This clone is a singleton in its sample. For the CDR3, the DNA is TGTGCCCCCAGCTCAACCGGGGAGCTGTTTTTT. Protein sequence: CAPSSTGELFF. The chain combines TRBV5-8 with TRBJ2-2, with D unresolved. There are 11 residues in the CDR3. Germline CDR1 and CDR2: SGHTS and YDEGEE. V was clipped by 10 bases and J by 5 bases, with 9 bases between them.

This clone showed up just a few times. The J gene is TRBJ1-5, the V gene TRBV6-2 or TRBV6-3; weak D call: TRBD1 (5 bases). The ends were cut back, 4 bases at V and 3 bases at J, with 10 bases in the middle. The CDR3 has 14 amino acids. Per the germline V gene, CDR1 is MNHEY and CDR2 is SVGEGT. CDR3 in DNA: TGTGCCAGCAGTTCGTTCAGGGACAATCAGCCCCAGCATTTT. This translates into CASSSFRDNQPQHF.

The chain is built from TRBV18 and TRBJ2-6, with D perhaps matching TRBD1 (6 bases). CDR3 size: 15 residues. Per the germline V gene, CDR1 is KGHSH and CDR2 is LQKENI. Trimming pared 6 bases from V and 3 bases from J, leaving 12 bases between. CDR3 nucleotide sequence: TGTGCCAGCTCCCCCTCACAGGGTGGGGCCAACGTCCTGACTTTC. Translation: CASSPSQGGANVLTF.

The V call is TRBV29-1, the J call TRBJ1-1; D call uncertain. Germline V gene data show CDR1 as SQVTM and CDR2 as ANQGSEA. Trimming removed 8 bases at V and 0 bases at J, with 10 bases between. The CDR3 length is 12 residues. For the CDR3, the DNA is TGCAGCACCGGTGAGTTGAACACTGAAGCTTTCTTT. Protein: CSTGELNTEAFF. Using reference TRBV29-1 and TRBJ1-1 for the parts outside the CDR3, the full variable domain is SAVISQKPSRDICQRGTSLTIQCQVDSQVTMMFWYRQQPGQSLTLIATANQGSEATYESGFVIDKFPISRPNLTFSTLTVSNMSPEDSSIYLCSTGELNTEAFFGQGTRLTVV.

The chain couples TRBV6-1 to TRBJ2-7; 7 bases agree with TRBD1. The CDR3 has 15 residues. Germline V lookup: CDR1 MNHNS, CDR2 SASEGT. Trimming took 3 bases from V and 2 from J; bases not matched to a gene: 7. CDR3 sequence (DNA): TGTGCCAGCAGTGATTTAACAGGGGACACCTACGAGCAGTACTTC. It yields the protein CASSDLTGDTYEQYF.

J is TRBJ1-2 and V is TRBV3-1 (or the pseudogene TRBV3-2); D gene ambiguous. V lost 4 bases, J lost 0 bases, and 9 bases lay in between. The CDR3 runs to 14 residues. Germline CDR1 LGHDT, CDR2 YNNKEL (reference sequence). The CDR3 DNA sequence: TGTGCCAGCAGCCCTGAACAAACTAACTATGGCTACACCTTC. This gives the protein CASSPEQTNYGYTF.

This chain links TRBV27 with TRBJ2-2, with 11 bases matching TRBD1. The V gene end was trimmed by 3 bases and the J gene end by 4 bases; junction bases not matched to a gene: 7. The CDR3 length is 17 residues. The V gene's germline CDR1 is MNHEY and CDR2 SMNVEV (reference sequence). The CDR3 loop is CASSFLTGTGGTGELFF. The CDR3 DNA reads TGTGCCAGCAGTTTTTTAACCGGGACAGGGGGCACCGGGGAGCTGTTTTTT.

This chain connects TRBV19 to TRBJ1-6; a weak D match, TRBD1 (6 bases). V gave up 3 bases and J gave up 7 bases, with 13 bases separating them. This CDR3 has 15 amino acids. The V gene's germline CDR1 is LNHDA and CDR2 SQIVND (reference sequence). The DNA for the CDR3 is TGTGCCAGTAGTATGGGGACACGGGTGAATTCACCCCTCCACTTT. It yields the protein CASSMGTRVNSPLHF.